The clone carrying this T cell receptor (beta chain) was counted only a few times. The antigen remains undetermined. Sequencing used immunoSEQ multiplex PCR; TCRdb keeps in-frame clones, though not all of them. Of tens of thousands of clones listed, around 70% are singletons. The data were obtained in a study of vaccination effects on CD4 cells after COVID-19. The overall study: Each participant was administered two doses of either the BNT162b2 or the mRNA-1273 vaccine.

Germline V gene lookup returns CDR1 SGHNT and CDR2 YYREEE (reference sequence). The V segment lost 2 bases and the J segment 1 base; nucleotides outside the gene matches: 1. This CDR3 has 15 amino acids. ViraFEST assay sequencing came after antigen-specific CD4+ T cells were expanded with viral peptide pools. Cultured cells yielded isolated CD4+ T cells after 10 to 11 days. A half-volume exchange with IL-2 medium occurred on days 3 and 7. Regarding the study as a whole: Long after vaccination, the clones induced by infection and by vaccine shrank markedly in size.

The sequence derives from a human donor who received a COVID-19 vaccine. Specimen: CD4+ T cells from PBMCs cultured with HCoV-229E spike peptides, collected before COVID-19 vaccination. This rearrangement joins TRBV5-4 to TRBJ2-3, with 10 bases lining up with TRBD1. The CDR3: CASSFGTGGTDTQYF. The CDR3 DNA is TGTGCCAGCAGCTTCGGGACAGGGGGCACAGATACGCAGTATTTT.